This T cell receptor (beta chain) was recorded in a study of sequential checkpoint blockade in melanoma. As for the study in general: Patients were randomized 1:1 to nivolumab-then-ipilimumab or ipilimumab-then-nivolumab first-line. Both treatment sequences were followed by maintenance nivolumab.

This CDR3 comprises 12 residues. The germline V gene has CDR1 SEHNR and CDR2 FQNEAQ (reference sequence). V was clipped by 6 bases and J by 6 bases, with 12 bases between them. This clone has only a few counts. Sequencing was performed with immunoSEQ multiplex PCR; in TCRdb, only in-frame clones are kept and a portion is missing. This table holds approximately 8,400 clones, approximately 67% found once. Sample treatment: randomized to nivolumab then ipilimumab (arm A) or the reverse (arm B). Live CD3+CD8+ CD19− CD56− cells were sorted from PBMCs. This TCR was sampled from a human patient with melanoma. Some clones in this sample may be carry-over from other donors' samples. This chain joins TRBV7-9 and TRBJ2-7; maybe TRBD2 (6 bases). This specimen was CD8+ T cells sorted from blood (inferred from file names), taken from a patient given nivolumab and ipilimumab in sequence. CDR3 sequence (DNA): TGTGCCAGCAGTCGTCGAGCGGGCGAGCAGTACTTC. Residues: CASSRRAGEQYF.